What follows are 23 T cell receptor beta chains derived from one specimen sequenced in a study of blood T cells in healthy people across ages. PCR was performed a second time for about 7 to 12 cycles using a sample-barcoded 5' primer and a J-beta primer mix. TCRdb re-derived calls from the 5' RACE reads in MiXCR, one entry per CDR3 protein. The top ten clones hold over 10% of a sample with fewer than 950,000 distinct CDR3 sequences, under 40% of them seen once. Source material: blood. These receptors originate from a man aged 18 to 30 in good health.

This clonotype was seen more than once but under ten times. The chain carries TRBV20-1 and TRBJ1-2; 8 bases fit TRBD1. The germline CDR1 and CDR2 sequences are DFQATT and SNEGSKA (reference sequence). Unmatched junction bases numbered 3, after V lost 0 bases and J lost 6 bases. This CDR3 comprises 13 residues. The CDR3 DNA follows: TGCAGTGCTAGAGAGTCACAGGGGGATGGCTACACCTTC. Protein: CSARESQGDGYTF.

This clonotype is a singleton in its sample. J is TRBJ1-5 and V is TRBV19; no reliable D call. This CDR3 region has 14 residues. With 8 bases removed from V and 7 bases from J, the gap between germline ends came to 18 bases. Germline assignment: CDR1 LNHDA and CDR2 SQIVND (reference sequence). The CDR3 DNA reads TGTGCCAGTGACGGAACCGTTCTGAAGCAGCCCCAGCATTTT. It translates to CASDGTVLKQPQHF.

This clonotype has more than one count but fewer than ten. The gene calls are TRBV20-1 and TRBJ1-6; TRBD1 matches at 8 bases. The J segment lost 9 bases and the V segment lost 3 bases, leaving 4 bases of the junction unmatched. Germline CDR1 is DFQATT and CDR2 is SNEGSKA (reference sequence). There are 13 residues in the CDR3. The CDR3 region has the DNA TGCAGTGCTAGCCAGGACAGGGTTTCACCCCTCCACTTT. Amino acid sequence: CSASQDRVSPLHF.

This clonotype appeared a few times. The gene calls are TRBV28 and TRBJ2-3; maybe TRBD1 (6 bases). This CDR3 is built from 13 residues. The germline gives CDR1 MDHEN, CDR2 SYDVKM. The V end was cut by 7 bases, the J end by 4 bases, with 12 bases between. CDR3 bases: TGTGCCAGCAATCAGGGGCACGCAGATACGCAGTATTTT. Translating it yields CASNQGHADTQYF.

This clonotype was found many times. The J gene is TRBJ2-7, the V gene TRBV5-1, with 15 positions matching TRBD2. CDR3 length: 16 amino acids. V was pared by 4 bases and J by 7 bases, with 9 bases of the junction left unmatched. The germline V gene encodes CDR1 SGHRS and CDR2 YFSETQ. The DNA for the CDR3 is TGCGCCAGCAGCCCGATTGGGACTAGCGGGGGGTCGGAGCAGTACTTC. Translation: CASSPIGTSGGSEQYF.

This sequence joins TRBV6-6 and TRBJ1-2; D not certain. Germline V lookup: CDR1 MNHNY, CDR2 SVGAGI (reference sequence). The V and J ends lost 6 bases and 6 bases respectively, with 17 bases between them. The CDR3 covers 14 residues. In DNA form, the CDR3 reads TGTGCCAGCAGGAGCCCGGGCCAGGCCGATGGCTACACCTTC. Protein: CASRSPGQADGYTF.

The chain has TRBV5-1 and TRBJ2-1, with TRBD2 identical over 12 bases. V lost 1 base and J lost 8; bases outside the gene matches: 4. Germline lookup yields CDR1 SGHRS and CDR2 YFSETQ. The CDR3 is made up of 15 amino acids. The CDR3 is CASSLPSGGADEQFF. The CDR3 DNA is TGCGCCAGCAGCTTGCCTAGCGGGGGGGCGGATGAGCAGTTCTTC.

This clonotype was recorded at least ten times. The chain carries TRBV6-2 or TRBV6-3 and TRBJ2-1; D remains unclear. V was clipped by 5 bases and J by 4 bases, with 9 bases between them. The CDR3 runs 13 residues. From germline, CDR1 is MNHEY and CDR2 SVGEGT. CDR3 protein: CASSQFLYNEQFF. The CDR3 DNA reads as TGTGCCAGCAGTCAATTCCTATACAATGAGCAGTTCTTC.

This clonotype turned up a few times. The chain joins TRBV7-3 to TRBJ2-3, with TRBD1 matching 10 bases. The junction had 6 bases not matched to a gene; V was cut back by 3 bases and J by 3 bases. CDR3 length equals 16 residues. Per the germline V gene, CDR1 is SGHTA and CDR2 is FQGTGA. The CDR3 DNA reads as TGTGCCAGCAGCTTCCAACCGGGACAGGGGACAGATACGCAGTATTTT. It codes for CASSFQPGQGTDTQYF. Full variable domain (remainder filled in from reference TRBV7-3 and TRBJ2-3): GAGVSQTPSNKVTEKGKYVELRCDPISGHTALYWYRQSLGQGPEFLIYFQGTGAADDSGLPNDRFFAVRPEGSVSTLKIQRTERGDSAVYLCASSFQPGQGTDTQYFGPGTRLTVL.

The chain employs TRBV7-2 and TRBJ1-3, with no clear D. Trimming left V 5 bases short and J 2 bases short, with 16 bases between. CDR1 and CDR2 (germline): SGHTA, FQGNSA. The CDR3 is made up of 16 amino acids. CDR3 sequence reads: CASSPPRASTGNTIYF. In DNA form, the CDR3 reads TGTGCCAGCAGCCCCCCGAGGGCAAGTACTGGAAACACCATATATTTT. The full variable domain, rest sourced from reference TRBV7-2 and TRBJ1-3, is GAGVSQSPSNKVTEKGKDVELRCDPISGHTALYWYRQSLGQGLEFLIYFQGNSAPDKSGLPSDRFSAERTGGSVSTLTIQRTQQEDSAVYLCASSPPRASTGNTIYFGEGSWLTVV.

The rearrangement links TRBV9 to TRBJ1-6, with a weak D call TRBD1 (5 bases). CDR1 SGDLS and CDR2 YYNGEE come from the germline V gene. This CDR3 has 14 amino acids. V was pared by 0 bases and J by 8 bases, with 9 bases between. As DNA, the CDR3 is TGTGCCAGCAGCGTAGACAGGTGGGATTCACCCCTCCACTTT. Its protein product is CASSVDRWDSPLHF.

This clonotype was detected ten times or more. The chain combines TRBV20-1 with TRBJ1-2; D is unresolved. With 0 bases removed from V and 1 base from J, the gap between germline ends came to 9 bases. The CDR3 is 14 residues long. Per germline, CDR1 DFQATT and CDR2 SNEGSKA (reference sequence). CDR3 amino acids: CSARETWGNYGYTF. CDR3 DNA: TGCAGTGCTAGAGAAACGTGGGGTAACTATGGCTACACCTTC.

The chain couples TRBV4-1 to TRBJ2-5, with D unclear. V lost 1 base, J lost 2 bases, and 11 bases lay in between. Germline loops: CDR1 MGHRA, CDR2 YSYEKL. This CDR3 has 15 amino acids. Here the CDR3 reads CASSQGTAIQETQYF. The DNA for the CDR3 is TGCGCCAGCAGCCAAGGAACAGCCATACAAGAGACCCAGTACTTC.

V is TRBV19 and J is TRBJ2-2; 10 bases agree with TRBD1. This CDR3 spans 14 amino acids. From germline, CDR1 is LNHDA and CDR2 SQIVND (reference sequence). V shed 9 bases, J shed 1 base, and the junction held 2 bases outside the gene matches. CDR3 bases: TGTGCCAGCGGACAGGGGGAGAACACCGGGGAGCTGTTTTTT. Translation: CASGQGENTGELFF.

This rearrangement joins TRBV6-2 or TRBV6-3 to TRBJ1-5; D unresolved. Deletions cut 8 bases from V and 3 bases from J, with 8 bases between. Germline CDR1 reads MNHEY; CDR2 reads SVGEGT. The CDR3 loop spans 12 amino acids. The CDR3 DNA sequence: TGTGCCAGCGGTGAAACCAATCAGCCCCAGCATTTT. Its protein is CASGETNQPQHF.

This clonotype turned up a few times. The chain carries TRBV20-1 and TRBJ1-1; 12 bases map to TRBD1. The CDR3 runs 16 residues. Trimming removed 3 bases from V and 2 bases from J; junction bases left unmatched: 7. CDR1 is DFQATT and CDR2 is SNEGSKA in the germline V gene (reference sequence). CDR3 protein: CSASPRDRGRNTEAFF. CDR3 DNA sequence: TGCAGTGCTAGTCCCCGGGACAGGGGGCGAAACACTGAAGCTTTCTTT.

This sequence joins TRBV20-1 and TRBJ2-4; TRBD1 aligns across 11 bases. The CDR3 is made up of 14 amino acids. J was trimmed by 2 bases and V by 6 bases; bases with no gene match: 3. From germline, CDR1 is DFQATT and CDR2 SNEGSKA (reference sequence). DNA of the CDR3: TGCAGTGCCGGACAGGGGGCCACCAAAAACATTCAGTACTTC. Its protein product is CSAGQGATKNIQYF.

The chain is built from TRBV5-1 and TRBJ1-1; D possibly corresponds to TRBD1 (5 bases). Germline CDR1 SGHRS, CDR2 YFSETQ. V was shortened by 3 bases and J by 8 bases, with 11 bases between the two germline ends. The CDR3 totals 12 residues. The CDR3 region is CASSSEGSEAFF. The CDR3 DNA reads TGCGCCAGCAGCTCGGAGGGGTCGGAAGCTTTCTTT. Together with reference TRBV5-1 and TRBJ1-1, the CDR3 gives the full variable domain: KAGVTQTPRYLIKTRGQQVTLSCSPISGHRSVSWYQQTPGQGLQFLFEYFSETQRNKGNFPGRFSGRQFSNSRSEMNVSTLELGDSALYLCASSSEGSEAFFGQGTRLTVV.

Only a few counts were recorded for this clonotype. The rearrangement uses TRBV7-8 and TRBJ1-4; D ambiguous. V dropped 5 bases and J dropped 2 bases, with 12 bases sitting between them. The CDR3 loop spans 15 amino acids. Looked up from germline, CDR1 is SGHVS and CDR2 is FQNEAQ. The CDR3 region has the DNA TGTGCCAGCAGCGCTGGCCCGGGCACTAATGAAAAACTGTTTTTT. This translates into CASSAGPGTNEKLFF.

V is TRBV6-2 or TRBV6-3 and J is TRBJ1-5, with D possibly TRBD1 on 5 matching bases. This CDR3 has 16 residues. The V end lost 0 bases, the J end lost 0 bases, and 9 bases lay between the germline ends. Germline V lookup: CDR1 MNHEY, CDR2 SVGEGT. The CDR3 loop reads CASSYSDSPSNQPQHF. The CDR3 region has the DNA TGTGCCAGCAGTTACTCCGACAGCCCTAGCAATCAGCCCCAGCATTTT.

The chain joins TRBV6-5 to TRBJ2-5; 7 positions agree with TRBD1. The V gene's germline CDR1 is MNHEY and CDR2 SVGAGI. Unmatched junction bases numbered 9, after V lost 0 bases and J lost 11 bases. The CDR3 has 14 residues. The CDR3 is CASSYSKTGCEQYF. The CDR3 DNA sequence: TGTGCCAGCAGTTACTCGAAGACAGGGTGTGAGCAGTACTTC.

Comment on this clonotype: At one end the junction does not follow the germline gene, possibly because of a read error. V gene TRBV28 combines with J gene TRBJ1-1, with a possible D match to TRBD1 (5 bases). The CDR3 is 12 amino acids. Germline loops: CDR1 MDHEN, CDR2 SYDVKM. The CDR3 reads CVTGTEEWGAFF. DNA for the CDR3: TGCGTAACCGGGACGGAAGAATGGGGAGCTTTCTTT.

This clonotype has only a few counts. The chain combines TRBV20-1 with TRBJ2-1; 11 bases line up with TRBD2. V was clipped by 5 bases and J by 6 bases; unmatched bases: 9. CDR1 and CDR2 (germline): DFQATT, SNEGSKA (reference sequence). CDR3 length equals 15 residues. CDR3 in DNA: TGCAGTGCTGTTAGTAGCGGGGGGGCCTTCAATGAGCAGTTCTTC. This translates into CSAVSSGGAFNEQFF.